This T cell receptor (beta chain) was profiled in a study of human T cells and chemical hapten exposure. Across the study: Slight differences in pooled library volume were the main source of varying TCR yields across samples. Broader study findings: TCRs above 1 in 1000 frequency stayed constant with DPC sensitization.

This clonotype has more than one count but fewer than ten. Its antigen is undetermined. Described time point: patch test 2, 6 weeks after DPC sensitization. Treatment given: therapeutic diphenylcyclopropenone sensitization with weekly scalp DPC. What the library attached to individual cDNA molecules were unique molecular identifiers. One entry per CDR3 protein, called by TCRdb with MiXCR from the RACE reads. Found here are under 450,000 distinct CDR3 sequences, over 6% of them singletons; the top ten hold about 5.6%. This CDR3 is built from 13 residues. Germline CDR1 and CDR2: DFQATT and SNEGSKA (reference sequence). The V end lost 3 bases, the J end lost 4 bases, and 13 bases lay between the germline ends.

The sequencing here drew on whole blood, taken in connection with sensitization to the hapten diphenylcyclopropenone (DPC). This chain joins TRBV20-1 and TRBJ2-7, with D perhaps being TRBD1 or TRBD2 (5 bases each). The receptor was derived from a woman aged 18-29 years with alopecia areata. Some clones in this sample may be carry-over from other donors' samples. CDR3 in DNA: TGCAGTGCTAGCCGGGACGCCGGATACGAGCAGTACTTC. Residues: CSASRDAGYEQYF.